The present TCR beta chain was sequenced within a study of T cell responses to AZD1222 COVID-19 vaccine. Sequencing was performed with immunoSEQ multiplex PCR; in TCRdb, only in-frame clones are kept and a portion is missing. The table records some 200,000 clones, approximately 91% of them present only once. Looked up from germline, CDR1 is GTSNPN and CDR2 is SVGIG (reference sequence). The CDR3 runs 15 residues. V lost 2 bases to trimming and J lost 7 bases, with 17 bases between them. The TCR comes from an adult who received the AZD1222 COVID-19 vaccine. The chain is built from TRBV30 and TRBJ1-4, with a tentative D call TRBD1 (5 bases). The specimen was peripheral blood, collected 28 days after the second AZD1222 dose. CDR3 in amino acids: CAWSSDQGLSEKLFF. As DNA, the CDR3 is TGTGCCTGGAGTTCAGACCAGGGTTTGTCTGAAAAACTGTTTTTT.